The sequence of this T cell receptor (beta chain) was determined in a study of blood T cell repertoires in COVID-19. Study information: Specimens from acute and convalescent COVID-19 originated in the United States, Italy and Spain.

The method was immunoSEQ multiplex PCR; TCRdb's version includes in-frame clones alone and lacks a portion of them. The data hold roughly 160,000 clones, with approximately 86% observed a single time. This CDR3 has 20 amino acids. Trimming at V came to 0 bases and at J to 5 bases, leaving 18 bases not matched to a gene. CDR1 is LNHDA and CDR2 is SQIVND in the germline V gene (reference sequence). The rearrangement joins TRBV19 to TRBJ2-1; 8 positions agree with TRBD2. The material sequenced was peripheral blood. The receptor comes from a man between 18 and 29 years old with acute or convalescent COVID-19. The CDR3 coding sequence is TGTGCCAGTAGTATAGATCTCGAGCGGGGGACCCCATGGGGGGACAATGAGCAGTTCTTC. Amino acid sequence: CASSIDLERGTPWGDNEQFF.